This is a list of T cell receptor beta chains from one sample in a study of control samples from healthy donors and cancer patients. Here immunoSEQ multiplex PCR was the method, and the copy in TCRdb shows in-frame clones only, minus some. Of approximately 110,000 clones in the sample, around 89% are singletons; the top ten hold about 16%. Sequencing was done on a sample of blood. The receptors shown here come from a woman between 50 and 59 years old in good health. Each CDR3 is given with its conserved first and last residue. Each record gives: CDR3 DNA, CDR3 protein, clone size, V gene, J gene, D gene. A D gene is named only where the DNA matches it firmly. A row's size may be missing; if present it is once, few, many or a size class.

DNA: TGTGCCAGTAGTACCCTCCCTCGACTAGCGGGGGCCCACTACAATGAGCAGTTCTTC
CDR3: CASSTLPRLAGAHYNEQFF
size: once
V: TRBV19
J: TRBJ2-1
D: TRBD2

DNA: TGTGCCAGCAGCTCCGGGACAGGGAACTATGGCTACACCTTC
CDR3: CASSSGTGNYGYTF
size: NA
V: TRBV7-9
J: TRBJ1-2
D: TRBD1

DNA: TGTGCCAGCAGCTTGTGGGGGATTGGGCTACAAGAGACCCAGTACTTC
CDR3: CASSLWGIGLQETQYF
size: NA
V: TRBV5-8
J: TRBJ2-5
D: NA

DNA: TGTGCCAGCAGCGTAGTGCCGGAGGGGGTCTACAATGAGCAGTTCTTC
CDR3: CASSVVPEGVYNEQFF
size: NA
V: TRBV9
J: TRBJ2-1
D: NA

DNA: TGTGCCAGCTCTCATGACAGGGGCAATCAGCCCCAGCATTTT
CDR3: CASSHDRGNQPQHF
size: NA
V: TRBV18
J: TRBJ1-5
D: TRBD1

DNA: TGTGCCAGCAGCTCGAAGTATGAGCAGTTCTTC
CDR3: CASSSKYEQFF
size: NA
V: TRBV7-2
J: TRBJ2-1
D: NA

DNA: TGCGCCAGCAGCTTGGAAGGGTTTGTCACTGAAGCTTTCTTT
CDR3: CASSLEGFVTEAFF
size: NA
V: TRBV5-1
J: TRBJ1-1
D: NA

DNA: TGTGCCAGCAGTTTCCCCCAGGAGGATGAAAAACTGTTTTTT
CDR3: CASSFPQEDEKLFF
size: NA
V: TRBV6-6
J: TRBJ1-4
D: NA

DNA: TGTGCCAGCAGCCAAGGTGGGACTGCAATCCTCACCGGGGAGCTGTTTTTT
CDR3: CASSQGGTAILTGELFF
size: NA
V: TRBV3-1/TRBV3-2
J: TRBJ2-2
D: NA

DNA: TGCAGCGTTGAATTCTCGGGACGGGCAGAGACCCAGTACTTC
CDR3: CSVEFSGRAETQYF
size: NA
V: TRBV29-1
J: TRBJ2-5
D: NA

DNA: TGTGCCAGCAGCACCGGACCGAAAGAGACCCAGTACTTC
CDR3: CASSTGPKETQYF
size: NA
V: TRBV11-2
J: TRBJ2-5
D: NA

DNA: TGTGCCAGCAGCGGGGCTGCGGGAGGGCGTATGGAGACCCAGTACTTC
CDR3: CASSGAAGGRMETQYF
size: NA
V: TRBV2
J: TRBJ2-5
D: TRBD2

DNA: TGTGCCAGCTCAGGGACTAGCAATCAGCCCCAGCATTTT
CDR3: CASSGTSNQPQHF
size: NA
V: TRBV18
J: TRBJ1-5
D: NA

DNA: TGTGCCAGCAGCTCTTATATCGACGGTGAAGAGGGCTCCTACGAGCAGTACTTC
CDR3: CASSSYIDGEEGSYEQYF
size: NA
V: TRBV7-9
J: TRBJ2-7
D: NA

DNA: TGTGCCAGCAGTGAGGACGGATTGTCTGGCTACACCTTC
CDR3: CASSEDGLSGYTF
size: once
V: TRBV25-1
J: TRBJ1-2
D: NA

DNA: TGTGCCAGCAGTTTGTCTGTCTTAGCCGGGCAGTTCTTC
CDR3: CASSLSVLAGQFF
size: NA
V: TRBV12-3/TRBV12-4
J: TRBJ2-1
D: NA

DNA: TGTGCCAGTTGTCGAAGCGGAGTCAACACCGGGGAGCTGTTTTTT
CDR3: CASCRSGVNTGELFF
size: NA
V: TRBV19
J: TRBJ2-2
D: NA

DNA: TGTGCCAGTAGTATAAGGAGGAACTACGAGCAGTACTTC
CDR3: CASSIRRNYEQYF
size: NA
V: TRBV19
J: TRBJ2-7
D: NA

DNA: TGCGCCAGCACCCCGCCCCGGGGGTCTAGCGGGGGAGATACGCAGTATTTT
CDR3: CASTPPRGSSGGDTQYF
size: NA
V: TRBV5-1
J: TRBJ2-3
D: TRBD2

DNA: TGTGCCAGCAGCCAAGGAGGGGGCTACACCTTC
CDR3: CASSQGGGYTF
size: NA
V: TRBV4-2
J: TRBJ1-2
D: NA

DNA: TGTGCCAGCAGCCAGGACAGCCGGATGAACACTGAAGCTTTCTTT
CDR3: CASSQDSRMNTEAFF
size: NA
V: TRBV5-6
J: TRBJ1-1
D: NA

DNA: TGTGCCAGCAGCGACGGACCGGCTAGCAATCAGCCCCAGCATTTT
CDR3: CASSDGPASNQPQHF
size: NA
V: TRBV7-2
J: TRBJ1-5
D: NA

DNA: TGTGCCAGCAGTTTAAGGGTGCGAGAGACCCAGTACTTC
CDR3: CASSLRVRETQYF
size: NA
V: TRBV27
J: TRBJ2-5
D: NA

DNA: TGTGCCAGCAGCCTTGGACAGGGGAGGACCTATAATTCACCCCTCCACTTT
CDR3: CASSLGQGRTYNSPLHF
size: many
V: TRBV4-2
J: TRBJ1-6
D: TRBD1

DNA: TGTGCCAGCAGCTTGTACGTTGGTACAGATACGCAGTATTTT
CDR3: CASSLYVGTDTQYF
size: NA
V: TRBV5-6
J: TRBJ2-3
D: NA

DNA: TGTGCCAGCTCCGTACTGGATCACACAGATACGCAGTATTTT
CDR3: CASSVLDHTDTQYF
size: NA
V: TRBV18
J: TRBJ2-3
D: NA

DNA: TGCAGTGCTAGGGGGACAGTTGAAGCTTTCTTT
CDR3: CSARGTVEAFF
size: NA
V: TRBV20-1
J: TRBJ1-1
D: TRBD1

DNA: TGTGCCAGCTCACCAGCGGGAGGGCTCTACAATGAGCAGTTCTTC
CDR3: CASSPAGGLYNEQFF
size: NA
V: TRBV18
J: TRBJ2-1
D: TRBD2

DNA: TGCGCCAGCAGCAGCCGACAGGGGAACACCGGGGAGCTGTTTTTT
CDR3: CASSSRQGNTGELFF
size: NA
V: TRBV5-1
J: TRBJ2-2
D: TRBD1

DNA: TGTGCCAGCATAGGGTATCCCAGGAGCTCCTACAATGAGCAGTTCTTC
CDR3: CASIGYPRSSYNEQFF
size: NA
V: TRBV2
J: TRBJ2-1
D: NA

DNA: TGTGCCAGCAGCGCCCCGCGGAATGAGCAGTTCTTC
CDR3: CASSAPRNEQFF
size: NA
V: TRBV9
J: TRBJ2-1
D: NA

DNA: TGTGCCAGCAGTTCCGGACAGAATAACTATGGCTACACCTTC
CDR3: CASSSGQNNYGYTF
size: NA
V: TRBV6-6
J: TRBJ1-2
D: NA

DNA: TGTGCCAGCAGTGAAGCAACGACAGGGGGCTACAATGAGCAGTTCTTC
CDR3: CASSEATTGGYNEQFF
size: few
V: TRBV6-1
J: TRBJ2-1
D: TRBD1

DNA: TGCAGTGCTAGTCCAGGGAAGGCCGGGGAGCTGTTTTTT
CDR3: CSASPGKAGELFF
size: NA
V: TRBV20-1
J: TRBJ2-2
D: NA

DNA: TGTGCCAGCACCCGGGGAGGGACAGAGGGAGAAAAACTGTTTTTT
CDR3: CASTRGGTEGEKLFF
size: NA
V: TRBV27
J: TRBJ1-4
D: TRBD1

DNA: TGTGCCAGCTCGGCGGGGTCCCTCGGGAATCAGCCCCAGCATTTT
CDR3: CASSAGSLGNQPQHF
size: few
V: TRBV18
J: TRBJ1-5
D: NA

DNA: TGCGCCAGCAGCCCCGTGCAGGGACCACCAAACATTCAGTACTTC
CDR3: CASSPVQGPPNIQYF
size: NA
V: TRBV5-1
J: TRBJ2-4
D: NA

DNA: TGTGCTATCAGAGCCACTGAGGGGGCTAACACTGAAGCTTTCTTT
CDR3: CAIRATEGANTEAFF
size: NA
V: TRBV5-8
J: TRBJ1-1
D: TRBD1

DNA: TGCGCCAGCAGCCGACAGGGGTCGGATTCACCCCTCCACTTT
CDR3: CASSRQGSDSPLHF
size: NA
V: TRBV5-1
J: TRBJ1-6
D: TRBD1

DNA: TGTGCCAGCAGCCGGGAAGGGCGCTACTATGGCTACACCTTC
CDR3: CASSREGRYYGYTF
size: few
V: TRBV11-2
J: TRBJ1-2
D: NA

DNA: TGTGCCAGCAGCTCCGCAGTAGCGGGAGTCGGTGAGCAGTTCTTC
CDR3: CASSSAVAGVGEQFF
size: NA
V: TRBV7-2
J: TRBJ2-1
D: TRBD2

DNA: TGTGCCAGCAGCTCCCTTTCCGGGACAGTTGATGGCTACACCTTC
CDR3: CASSSLSGTVDGYTF
size: NA
V: TRBV7-6
J: TRBJ1-2
D: TRBD1

DNA: TGTGCCAGCAGTGGGGGGCGACGTCCTTCTGGGACAGTAATCTACAATGAGCAGTTCTTC
CDR3: CASSGGRRPSGTVIYNEQFF
size: once
V: TRBV9
J: TRBJ2-1
D: NA

DNA: TGTGCCAGCAGCTTGGGGGCTAGCGAGGGGACCGGGGAGCTGTTTTTT
CDR3: CASSLGASEGTGELFF
size: NA
V: TRBV5-6
J: TRBJ2-2
D: NA

DNA: TGTGCCAGCAGCTTCGGGGCGGGAAGGTCCTACAATGAGCAGTTCTTC
CDR3: CASSFGAGRSYNEQFF
size: NA
V: TRBV13
J: TRBJ2-1
D: NA

DNA: TGTGCCAGTAGACTAGCGGGATCCGATACGCAGTATTTT
CDR3: CASRLAGSDTQYF
size: NA
V: TRBV6-5
J: TRBJ2-3
D: TRBD2